This TCR beta chain was sequenced during a study of response to subunit inactivated influenza vaccine. CDR1 and CDR2 from the germline V gene are DFQATT and SNEGSKA (reference sequence). CDR3 length: 15 amino acids. In its sample, this clonotype was seen a few times. One entry per CDR3 protein, called by TCRdb with MiXCR from the RT-PCR reads. The table shows around 790,000 distinct CDR3 sequences, with approximately 22% occurring only once. This specimen was PBMCs from blood, taken 5 days after vaccination. The sequence was collected from a man aged 50-60 years who received an inactivated influenza vaccine. This chain joins TRBV20-1 and TRBJ1-2; no definite D call. CDR3 sequence reads: CSAEAWGRADCGYTF. The CDR3 region has the DNA TGCAGCGCCGAGGCCTGGGGTAGAGCAGACTGTGGCTACACCTTC.